The T cell receptor beta chain described here comes from a study of cytomegalovirus exposure and HLA in healthy donors. In the PCR, 60 Vbeta and 13 Jbeta primers were used. TCRdb's copy holds only in-frame clones and misses some; the assay was immunoSEQ multiplex PCR. The table includes some 180,000 clones, 77% detected once. The CDR3 covers 14 residues. The germline V gene has CDR1 SGHTS and CDR2 YDEGEE. With 3 bases removed from V and 1 base from J, the gap between germline ends came to 10 bases. In regard to this clone: The antigen is unknown.

Points from the study as a whole: TCR beta V- and J-gene trimming, according to a later analysis, was linked to a missense DCLRE1C variant.

The TCR originated in a young man in good health and CMV-seronegative. The chain links TRBV5-8 to TRBJ1-2, with unresolved D. Material for sequencing was PBMCs. This CDR3 reads CASSSEPLNYGYTF. CDR3 in DNA: TGTGCCAGCAGCTCAGAACCGCTTAACTATGGCTACACCTTC.